The 28 T cell receptor beta chains presented below share a single source sample, sequenced in a study of neurological immune-mediated disorders. TCRdb redid the calling of the 5' RACE reads with MiXCR, one entry per CDR3 protein. Here the sample spans roughly 25,000 distinct CDR3 sequences, roughly 2.5% being singletons. The material sequenced was PBMCs. Receptors originate from a woman in her forties or fifties with multiple sclerosis.

This clonotype was seen ten or more times. The rearrangement uses TRBV7-9 and TRBJ1-4; D perhaps matches TRBD1 (5 bases). V gave up 2 bases and J gave up 5 bases, with 12 bases separating them. Looked up from germline, CDR1 is SEHNR and CDR2 is FQNEAQ (reference sequence). CDR3 size: 15 residues. CDR3 bases: TGTGCCAGCAGCTTAAACAACAGGCTCAATGAAAAACTGTTTTTT. It yields the protein CASSLNNRLNEKLFF.

This clonotype was seen ten or more times. This chain joins TRBV5-1 and TRBJ1-2, with 9 bases aligning to TRBD1. Germline V gene sequence: CDR1 SGHRS, CDR2 YFSETQ. The CDR3 sequence is 15 residues long. Unmatched junction bases numbered 7, after V lost 3 bases and J lost 4 bases. The CDR3 nucleotides are TGCGCCAGCAGCTCCGGGACAGGGAATATCTATGGCTACACCTTC. It translates to CASSSGTGNIYGYTF. The full variable domain, its missing parts supplied by reference TRBV5-1 and TRBJ1-2, is KAGVTQTPRYLIKTRGQQVTLSCSPISGHRSVSWYQQTPGQGLQFLFEYFSETQRNKGNFPGRFSGRQFSNSRSEMNVSTLELGDSALYLCASSSGTGNIYGYTFGSGTRLTVV.

In this sample, this clonotype turned up many times. V gene TRBV4-2 combines with J gene TRBJ1-2; 9 bases match TRBD1. CDR1 and CDR2 (germline): LGHNA, YNFKEQ. The CDR3 extends over 15 amino acids. V trimming: 2 bases; J trimming: 3 bases; junction bases outside the gene matches: 4. DNA of the CDR3: TGTGCCAGCAGCCAATCCGACAGGGGGGACTATGGCTACACCTTC. It is translated as CASSQSDRGDYGYTF.

Many counts were recorded for this clonotype. This chain uses TRBV9 with TRBJ2-1; tentatively, D is TRBD2 (5 bases). The germline V gene has CDR1 SGDLS and CDR2 YYNGEE. The CDR3 sequence is 14 residues long. V lost 0 bases and J lost 5, with 9 bases in between. The CDR3 sequence: CASSVDGVNNEQFF. The CDR3 nucleotides are TGTGCCAGCAGCGTAGACGGGGTCAACAATGAGCAGTTCTTC.

This clonotype has ten or more counts. The chain carries TRBV27 and TRBJ1-2, with D perhaps matching TRBD1 (5 bases). Trimming stripped 2 bases from V and 2 bases from J, with 9 bases between. This CDR3 region has 14 residues. Germline loops: CDR1 MNHEY, CDR2 SMNVEV (reference sequence). CDR3 sequence reads: CASSLQGGNYGYTF. DNA for the CDR3: TGTGCCAGCAGTTTACAGGGAGGAAACTATGGCTACACCTTC.

This clonotype was found many times. The chain combines TRBV10-3 with TRBJ2-7; 11 nucleotides match TRBD1. Germline V CDR1 and CDR2: ENHRY, SYGVKD. The V gene end was trimmed by 10 bases and the J gene end by 0 bases; junction bases not matched to a gene: 5. The CDR3 spans 14 residues. The CDR3 coding sequence is TGTGCCACCGGCGGGACAGGGGGCTCCTACGAGCAGTACTTC. It encodes CATGGTGGSYEQYF.

This clonotype was picked up many times. The J gene is TRBJ1-1, the V gene TRBV4-3, with D unclear. V lost 3 bases, J lost 0 bases, and 8 bases lay in between. CDR3 length equals 14 residues. Germline lookup yields CDR1 LGHNA and CDR2 YSLEER. CDR3 in amino acids: CASSHSLMNTEAFF. In DNA, the CDR3 is TGCGCCAGCAGCCATAGCCTCATGAACACTGAAGCTTTCTTT.

The rearrangement uses TRBV14 and TRBJ2-6; no reliable D call. V was shortened by 3 bases and J by 0 bases, with 9 bases between the two germline ends. The CDR3 has 16 residues. Germline V gene sequence: CDR1 SGHDN, CDR2 FVKESK. For the CDR3, the DNA is TGTGCCAGCAGCCAGGGTTCCCGCTCTGGGGCCAACGTCCTGACTTTC. Translated: CASSQGSRSGANVLTF.

This clonotype showed up many times. The V gene is TRBV10-3, the J gene TRBJ2-5, with D possibly matching TRBD1 (6 bases). V was shortened by 3 bases and J by 3 bases, with 8 bases between the two germline ends. Germline loops: CDR1 ENHRY, CDR2 SYGVKD. The CDR3 runs to 13 residues. The CDR3 coding sequence is TGTGCCATCAGTGATGAGGGGGAAGAGACCCAGTACTTC. It encodes CAISDEGEETQYF.

This clonotype was detected many times. The V call is TRBV20-1, the J call TRBJ2-3; D not resolved. Germline values: CDR1 DFQATT, CDR2 SNEGSKA (reference sequence). The CDR3 is made up of 14 amino acids. V was trimmed by 3 bases and J by 4 bases, leaving 14 bases between them. The CDR3 is CSASGATSADTQYF. In DNA, the CDR3 is TGCAGTGCTAGTGGCGCGACCAGCGCAGATACGCAGTATTTT.

This clonotype is classed as medium-sized. This chain's CDR3 is CASSRGTSATDTQYF. Here the CDR3 DNA reads TGTGCCAGCAGCCGGGGGACTAGCGCCACAGATACGCAGTATTTT. The V and J genes are TRBV7-3 and TRBJ2-3, with 10 bases fitting TRBD2. Germline CDR1 reads SGHTA; CDR2 reads FQGTGA. The CDR3 runs to 15 residues. V gave up 5 bases and J gave up 2 bases; unmatched junction bases: 4.

This clonotype appeared many times. CDR3 nucleotide sequence: TGTGCCGCCCCCTTGGACAGGCGCGGAAAAGAGACCCAGTACTTC. Its translation: CAAPLDRRGKETQYF. The V call is TRBV4-2, the J call TRBJ2-5; 7 positions match TRBD1. CDR1 is LGHNA, CDR2 YNFKEQ, per germline. This CDR3 has 15 amino acids. V trimming: 11 bases; J trimming: 3 bases; junction bases outside the gene matches: 15.

This clonotype was observed a few times. This may stem from a read error, because a much larger clone lies one nucleotide away. The chain links TRBV20-1 to TRBJ2-7; TRBD1 is a possible D gene (5 bases). Germline V gene data show CDR1 as DFQATT and CDR2 as SNEGSKA (reference sequence). This CDR3 comprises 12 residues. The V end was cut by 6 bases, the J end by 3 bases, with 12 bases between. In DNA, the CDR3 is TGCAGTGCCCTAGAAAGGGGCTACGAGCAGTACTTC. Residues: CSALERGYEQYF.

This clonotype has a count of ten or more. J is TRBJ1-6 and V is TRBV28; a possible D gene is TRBD1 (6 bases). Trimming took off 9 bases at V and 10 bases at J, with 13 bases between the two ends. Germline CDR1 is MDHEN and CDR2 is SYDVKM. The CDR3 totals 12 residues. This chain's CDR3 is CASAQGRSPLHF. In DNA, the CDR3 is TGTGCCAGTGCTCAGGGGCGGTCACCCCTCCACTTT. Based on the CDR3 plus reference TRBV28 and TRBJ1-6, the full variable domain is DVKVTQSSRYLVKRTGEKVFLECVQDMDHENMFWYRQDPGLGLRLIYFSYDVKMKEKGDIPEGYSVSREKKERFSLILESASTNQTSMYLCASAQGRSPLHFGNGTRLTVT.

This clonotype was seen a handful of times. The J gene is TRBJ1-2, the V gene TRBV20-1; D gene ambiguous. Germline lookup yields CDR1 DFQATT and CDR2 SNEGSKA (reference sequence). Trimming shortened V by 5 bases and J by 0 bases, and 7 bases separated the two germline ends. This CDR3 contains 12 residues. The CDR3 DNA follows: TGCAGTGCTGAAAACGCTAACTATGGCTACACCTTC. This encodes CSAENANYGYTF.

As to this clonotype: A read error may explain this, as a much larger clone is one base away. The chain uses TRBV10-3 and TRBJ1-1; D is undetermined. CDR1 and CDR2 (germline): ENHRY, SYGVKD. The CDR3 loop spans 13 amino acids. CDR3 coding DNA: TGTGTCATCAGCCCCGGGTTTTTCACTGAAGCTTTCTTT. The encoded protein is CVISPGFFTEAFF.

This clonotype was counted ten times or more. The rearrangement joins TRBV5-1 to TRBJ1-2, with D possibly matching TRBD1 (6 bases). CDR3 length: 15 amino acids. The V end was cut by 5 bases, the J end by 2 bases, with 16 bases between. Germline assignment: CDR1 SGHRS and CDR2 YFSETQ. The CDR3 bases are TGCGCCAGCAGTCAGGGGAGAGTGGGCAACTATGGCTACACCTTC. This encodes CASSQGRVGNYGYTF. The complete variable domain, with remaining parts taken from reference TRBV5-1 and TRBJ1-2, reads KAGVTQTPRYLIKTRGQQVTLSCSPISGHRSVSWYQQTPGQGLQFLFEYFSETQRNKGNFPGRFSGRQFSNSRSEMNVSTLELGDSALYLCASSQGRVGNYGYTFGSGTRLTVV.

In this sample, this clonotype turned up many times. The chain has TRBV6-5 and TRBJ2-1; no firm D call. The CDR3 runs 13 residues. The V end was cut by 0 bases, the J end by 6 bases, with 6 bases between. The germline CDR1 and CDR2 sequences are MNHEY and SVGAGI. The CDR3 coding sequence is TGTGCCAGCAGTTACTCAGGCAGCAATGAGCAGTTCTTC. Its translation: CASSYSGSNEQFF.

This clonotype was counted many times. The junction shows a germline mismatch at one end, possibly a read error. The chain has TRBV20-1 and TRBJ1-5; D possibly corresponds to TRBD1 (6 bases). Germline CDR1 DFQATT, CDR2 SNEGSKA (reference sequence). The CDR3 has 17 residues. The CDR3 DNA reads TGCAGTGCTAGACCAAGTTACAGGGCTTTGAGCAATCAGCCCCAGAATTTT. Encoded protein: CSARPSYRALSNQPQNF.

There are many counts of this clonotype. The V call is TRBV9, the J call TRBJ1-3; maybe TRBD1 (5 bases). CDR3 size: 16 residues. V was shortened by 3 bases and J by 4 bases, with 17 bases between the two germline ends. CDR1 and CDR2 from the germline V gene are SGDLS and YYNGEE. The CDR3 region has the DNA TGTGCCAGCAGCGCGCCCCCGGGACCTTCGGGAAACACCATATATTTT. Translating gives CASSAPPGPSGNTIYF.

There are many counts of this clonotype. The CDR3 reads CSARTGSNQPQHF. CDR3 DNA: TGCAGTGCTAGAACAGGGAGCAATCAGCCCCAGCATTTT. The genes are TRBV20-1 and TRBJ1-5; D possibly corresponds to TRBD1 (6 bases). Trimming removed 2 bases from V and 1 base from J, with 6 bases in between. Germline lookup yields CDR1 DFQATT and CDR2 SNEGSKA (reference sequence). The CDR3 covers 13 residues.

This clonotype was seen ten or more times. This chain joins TRBV7-2 and TRBJ2-1; TRBD2 matches 7 bases. The CDR3 is made up of 11 amino acids. The junction had 4 bases not matched to a gene; V was cut back by 4 bases and J by 13 bases. CDR1 and CDR2 (germline): SGHTA, FQGNSA. The CDR3 reads CASSSSGVQFF. CDR3 in DNA: TGTGCCAGCAGCTCCAGCGGGGTTCAGTTCTTC.

There are many counts of this clonotype. The chain has TRBV12-3 or TRBV12-4 and TRBJ2-7; tentative D call: TRBD1 (5 bases). The V end was cut by 6 bases, the J end by 6 bases, with 12 bases between. The CDR3 contains 12 residues. The CDR3 nucleotides read TGTGCCAGCAGCAGGACATCCCCCGAGCAGTACTTC. The encoded protein is CASSRTSPEQYF.

This clonotype was counted between two and nine times. This rearrangement joins TRBV28 to TRBJ2-1; 8 bases map to TRBD2. Per the germline V gene, CDR1 is MDHEN and CDR2 is SYDVKM. Trimming took 7 bases from V and 5 from J; bases not matched to a gene: 7. This CDR3 is 14 amino acids long. CDR3 amino acids: CASTAGLANNEQFF. The CDR3 DNA is TGTGCCAGCACGGCCGGACTAGCAAACAATGAGCAGTTCTTC. The full variable domain, rest sourced from reference TRBV28 and TRBJ2-1, is DVKVTQSSRYLVKRTGEKVFLECVQDMDHENMFWYRQDPGLGLRLIYFSYDVKMKEKGDIPEGYSVSREKKERFSLILESASTNQTSMYLCASTAGLANNEQFFGPGTRLTVL.

Note on this clonotype: Likely a read error: the CDR3 ends without its conserved phenylalanine or tryptophan. DNA for the CDR3: TGTGCCATCAGTGGTGGACTAGCGGGAGGCAATGAGCAGTTCAAC. Translating it yields CAISGGLAGGNEQFN. The rearrangement uses TRBV10-3 and TRBJ2-1; 14 nucleotides line up with TRBD2. The CDR3 covers 15 residues. V was clipped by 4 bases and J by 6 bases; unmatched bases: 2. The germline V gene has CDR1 ENHRY and CDR2 SYGVKD.

This clonotype was seen ten or more times. The chain carries TRBV3-1 and TRBJ1-1; weak D call: TRBD1 (6 bases). This CDR3 contains 13 residues. Germline-derived CDR1 and CDR2 are LGHDT and YNNKEL (reference sequence). The ends were cut back, 4 bases at V and 11 bases at J, with 17 bases in the middle. The CDR3 sequence: CASSPGGGLLAFF. In DNA, the CDR3 is TGTGCCAGCAGCCCAGGCGGGGGGCTTTTGGCTTTCTTT.

This clonotype was recorded at least ten times. The chain recombines TRBV5-1 with TRBJ1-5, with 7 bases that match TRBD1. The CDR3 extends over 15 amino acids. The ends lost 0 bases at V and 5 bases at J; junction bases unmatched: 5. The germline V gene encodes CDR1 SGHRS and CDR2 YFSETQ. In DNA form, the CDR3 reads TGCGCCAGCAGCTTGGACGGGACAGCATATCAGCCCCAGCATTTT. Its protein is CASSLDGTAYQPQHF.

This clonotype was recorded a few times. J is TRBJ2-1 and V is TRBV20-1; TRBD1 aligns across 7 bases. Germline values: CDR1 DFQATT, CDR2 SNEGSKA (reference sequence). With V trimmed by 0 bases and J by 7 bases, 9 bases remained unmatched. CDR3 size: 15 residues. The CDR3 is CSARETGIEGNEQFF. In DNA form, the CDR3 reads TGCAGTGCTAGAGAGACAGGGATTGAGGGAAATGAGCAGTTCTTC.